This T cell receptor (beta chain) was sequenced in a study of T cell changes during pregnancy in multiple sclerosis. Only in-frame clones appear in the TCRdb table, and some are missing; sequencing was by immunoSEQ multiplex PCR. The profile shows about 120,000 clones, approximately 93% of them singletons. The V gene lost 0 bases and the J gene lost 4 bases, with 13 bases spanning the gap. The CDR3 consists of 15 residues. Germline CDR1 SGDLS, CDR2 YYNGEE. The chain couples TRBV9 to TRBJ1-1; possibly TRBD1 for D (5 bases). The material sequenced was peripheral blood, taken before pregnancy. The receptor's source is a female donor with multiple sclerosis, enrolled in a pregnancy study. The CDR3: CASSVAGDSGTEAFF. The CDR3 DNA reads as TGTGCCAGCAGCGTAGCTGGGGACTCGGGCACTGAAGCTTTCTTT.